Detailed here is one TCR beta chain. The V gene's germline CDR1 is SGHTA and CDR2 FQGNSA. V was clipped by 1 base and J by 1 base; unmatched bases: 3. CDR3 size: 15 residues. This sample stems from a study of sequential checkpoint blockade in melanoma. At the level of the study: Randomization was 1:1 between first-line nivolumab→ipilimumab and ipilimumab→nivolumab. Each arm's sequence ended with maintenance nivolumab.

Sequencing used immunoSEQ multiplex PCR; TCRdb keeps in-frame clones, though not all of them. Here the sample spans over 25,000 clones, roughly 84% being singletons. Treatment here: randomized to nivolumab then ipilimumab (arm A) or the reverse (arm B). Live CD3+CD8+ CD19− CD56− cells were sorted from PBMCs. The chain is built from TRBV7-2 and TRBJ2-7; 8 positions match TRBD2. Material: CD8+ T cells sorted from blood (inferred from file names), obtained from a patient given nivolumab and ipilimumab in sequence. This receptor was obtained from a human donor with melanoma. The CDR3 sequence is CASSLVRGGSYEQYF. The DNA for the CDR3 is TGTGCCAGCAGCTTAGTACGCGGGGGGTCCTACGAGCAGTACTTC.